This T cell receptor (beta chain) was retrieved from a study of post-analysis software for immune sequencing data. Study findings and constraints: A handful of TRBV segments occurring more often in patients than controls included TRBV5-6, TRBV5-1 and TRBV20-1. Versus controls, multiple sclerosis patients showed significantly lower diversity (normalized Chao1).

The CDR3 is made up of 12 amino acids. V was cut by 6 bases and J by 4 bases, with 7 bases left in between. On this clonotype itself: Its antigen is not identified.

Unique molecular identifiers had been added to the TCR beta cDNA libraries. TCRdb passed the PCR reads through MiXCR, listing each CDR3 protein once. The table lists some 700,000 distinct CDR3 sequences, 55% to 60% of them singletons. Material: blood. This sequence originates from a girl aged 2 to 10 with multiple sclerosis. This chain connects TRBV12-3 or TRBV12-4 to TRBJ2-1; D ambiguous. In DNA, the CDR3 is TGTGCCAGCAGGTTATTTTACAATGAGCAGTTCTTC. Its translation is CASRLFYNEQFF.